The 30 T cell receptor beta chains given below trace back to one sample, sequenced in a study of PD-1 blockade in classical Hodgkin lymphoma. Using immunoSEQ multiplex PCR, the repertoire was profiled, and TCRdb retains in-frame clones only, with some absent. Altogether around 30,000 clones are present, 70% to 90% being singletons, with the ten largest covering 0.5% to 0.65%. Time point meaning: cycle 4 day 1 (C4D1), after five to seven weeks of nivolumab. All trial patients relapsed after autologous stem cell transplantation. Purification of CD4+ T cells from thawed PBMCs was performed via magnetic negative selection. The sequences come from CD4+ T cells from blood, collected before the fourth cycle of nivolumab. All receptors derive from a human donor with classical Hodgkin lymphoma.

J is TRBJ2-3 and V is TRBV5-1; 11 nucleotides align to TRBD2. V was clipped by 2 bases and J by 4 bases; unmatched bases: 3. This CDR3 is 15 amino acids long. Germline V gene lookup returns CDR1 SGHRS and CDR2 YFSETQ. Written as DNA, the CDR3 is TGCGCCAGCAGCTTTAGCGGGGGGGCCCCAGATACGCAGTATTTT. Its translation: CASSFSGGAPDTQYF.

The CDR3 DNA follows: TGTGCCAGCAGCTCCGAGGTGAAGGCCCTCCACTTT. Its protein product is CASSSEVKALHF. V and J are TRBV7-9 and TRBJ1-6, with no clear D. CDR3 size: 12 residues. Per germline, CDR1 SEHNR and CDR2 FQNEAQ (reference sequence). Trimming pared 4 bases from V and 14 bases from J, leaving 12 bases between.

The chain couples TRBV10-3 to TRBJ1-5, with D possibly matching TRBD1 (5 bases). This CDR3 has 15 amino acids. The germline CDR1 and CDR2 sequences are ENHRY and SYGVKD. Trimming took 10 bases from V and 0 from J, leaving 16 bases between them. The CDR3 spells CATWDQLISNQPQHF. The CDR3 coding sequence is TGTGCCACCTGGGACCAACTCATTAGCAATCAGCCCCAGCATTTT.

The genes are TRBV7-9 and TRBJ1-2; D uncertain. CDR1 SEHNR and CDR2 FQNEAQ come from the germline V gene (reference sequence). Trimming left V 3 bases short and J 7 bases short, with 6 bases between. CDR3 length equals 11 residues. This chain's CDR3 is CASSFRGGYTF. DNA of the CDR3: TGTGCCAGCAGCTTTCGGGGTGGCTACACCTTC.

The chain carries TRBV5-6 and TRBJ2-7, with D tentatively TRBD1 (6 bases). V lost 3 bases, J lost 4 bases, and 14 bases lay in between. Germline CDR1 and CDR2: SGHDT and YYEEEE. The length of the CDR3 is 14 residues. CDR3 region: CASSSLTGKYEQYF. The CDR3 DNA follows: TGTGCCAGCAGCTCTCTGACAGGAAAATACGAGCAGTACTTC.

V is TRBV5-1 and J is TRBJ2-3, with D unclear. V was trimmed by 4 bases and J by 0 bases, leaving 12 bases between them. The CDR3 covers 15 residues. Germline CDR1 and CDR2: SGHRS and YFSETQ. As DNA, the CDR3 is TGCGCCAGCAGCCCGGAGATCCCTAGCACAGATACGCAGTATTTT. Translated, it gives CASSPEIPSTDTQYF. The full variable domain, with the rest looked up from reference TRBV5-1 and TRBJ2-3, is KAGVTQTPRYLIKTRGQQVTLSCSPISGHRSVSWYQQTPGQGLQFLFEYFSETQRNKGNFPGRFSGRQFSNSRSEMNVSTLELGDSALYLCASSPEIPSTDTQYFGPGTRLTVL.

The V and J genes are TRBV18 and TRBJ1-2; the D is unclear. The CDR3 spans 13 residues. CDR1 and CDR2 from the germline V gene are KGHSH and LQKENI. V was clipped by 3 bases and J by 0 bases, with 5 bases between them. In DNA, the CDR3 is TGTGCCAGCTCACCGGTAGCTAACTATGGCTACACCTTC. It translates to CASSPVANYGYTF.

The chain is built from TRBV5-6 and TRBJ2-3; perhaps D is TRBD1 or TRBD2 (5 bases each). The V gene lost 3 bases and the J gene lost 5 bases, with 19 bases spanning the gap. The CDR3 is 16 residues long. Germline values: CDR1 SGHDT, CDR2 YYEEEE. The CDR3 protein is CASSWGPTFTQDTQYF. In DNA form, the CDR3 reads TGTGCCAGCAGCTGGGGACCTACCTTTACCCAAGATACGCAGTATTTT.

The V and J genes are TRBV7-8 and TRBJ2-3, with TRBD1 as a possible D gene (5 bases). CDR1 and CDR2 (germline): SGHVS, FQNEAQ. The CDR3 contains 12 residues. V was clipped by 2 bases and J by 5 bases, with 5 bases between them. The CDR3 loop is CASSLQGDTQYF. The CDR3 DNA sequence: TGTGCCAGCAGCTTACAGGGAGATACGCAGTATTTT.

This clone was picked up one time. The gene calls are TRBV5-1 and TRBJ1-4, with TRBD1 identical over 8 bases. With V trimmed by 0 bases and J by 8 bases, 6 bases remained unmatched. This CDR3 region has 15 residues. The germline V gene encodes CDR1 SGHRS and CDR2 YFSETQ. CDR3 nucleotides: TGCGCCAGCAGCTTGGCCGGTGACAGGGGAGAAAAACTGTTTTTT. As protein: CASSLAGDRGEKLFF.

The chain joins TRBV28 to TRBJ1-2; a possible D gene is TRBD1 (6 bases). V lost 5 bases and J lost 8, with 15 bases in between. Germline loops: CDR1 MDHEN, CDR2 SYDVKM. The CDR3 contains 13 residues. CDR3 loop: CASSPAGAGGYTF. CDR3 DNA sequence: TGTGCCAGCAGTCCTGCAGGGGCGGGAGGCTACACCTTC.

The genes are TRBV5-1 and TRBJ2-5; 8 bases map to TRBD1. The CDR3 consists of 15 residues. Germline lookup yields CDR1 SGHRS and CDR2 YFSETQ. V was pared by 3 bases and J by 5 bases, with 9 bases of the junction left unmatched. In nucleotides, the CDR3 is TGCGCCAGCAGCTCGACAGGGGACGATTCGGAGACCCAGTACTTC. Amino acid sequence: CASSSTGDDSETQYF.

The chain is built from TRBV28 and TRBJ2-5, with 8 bases matching TRBD2. The CDR3 length is 13 residues. With V trimmed by 8 bases and J by 3 bases, 5 bases remained unmatched. Germline CDR1 and CDR2: MDHEN and SYDVKM. CDR3 region: CASVSGGEETQYF. DNA of the CDR3: TGTGCCAGCGTTTCGGGGGGGGAAGAGACCCAGTACTTC.

The chain employs TRBV6-5 and TRBJ2-1, with 8 bases that match TRBD1. The CDR3 loop spans 14 amino acids. The V segment lost 5 bases and the J segment 11 bases; nucleotides outside the gene matches: 11. Germline V gene lookup returns CDR1 MNHEY and CDR2 SVGAGI. The CDR3 DNA is TGTGCCAGCAGTCCATTAGGACAGGGAAAAAAGCAGTTCTTC. This translates into CASSPLGQGKKQFF.

The V call is TRBV10-2, the J call TRBJ2-3; D might be TRBD2 (6 bases). V lost 3 bases and J lost 4, with 11 bases in between. This CDR3 contains 14 residues. Per the germline V gene, CDR1 is WSHSY and CDR2 is SAAADI. CDR3 in amino acids: CASSDETRSDTQYF. DNA of the CDR3: TGCGCCAGCAGTGACGAGACTAGGTCAGATACGCAGTATTTT.

The chain is built from TRBV5-1 and TRBJ2-4; 8 bases fit TRBD2. Germline V CDR1 and CDR2: SGHRS, YFSETQ. J was trimmed by 8 bases and V by 3 bases; bases with no gene match: 10. CDR3 length equals 15 residues. The CDR3 protein is CASSSPGGHADIQYF. CDR3 coding DNA: TGCGCCAGCAGCTCCCCGGGGGGGCACGCAGACATTCAGTACTTC.

The gene calls are TRBV7-9 and TRBJ2-1; D gene unclear. V lost 4 bases and J 9 bases, leaving 7 bases between the germline ends. The germline V gene has CDR1 SEHNR and CDR2 FQNEAQ (reference sequence). There are 11 residues in the CDR3. Here the CDR3 reads CASSSMSEQFF. CDR3 sequence (DNA): TGTGCCAGCAGCTCCATGAGTGAGCAGTTCTTC.

The genes are TRBV20-1 and TRBJ1-3; D gene unclear. Germline CDR1 is DFQATT and CDR2 is SNEGSKA (reference sequence). V was cut by 7 bases and J by 4 bases, with 5 bases left in between. This CDR3 region has 10 residues. CDR3 DNA: TGCAGTGTCCGCGGAAACACCATATATTTT. Amino acid sequence: CSVRGNTIYF.

This chain joins TRBV28 and TRBJ2-3; 8 bases map to TRBD2. Trimming removed 4 bases from V and 0 bases from J; junction bases left unmatched: 6. The CDR3 loop spans 16 amino acids. Per the germline V gene, CDR1 is MDHEN and CDR2 is SYDVKM. The CDR3 loop reads CASSYGGGFSTDTQYF. The CDR3 DNA sequence: TGTGCCAGCAGTTACGGCGGGGGGTTTAGCACAGATACGCAGTATTTT.

This clone was detected a few times. The rearrangement joins TRBV5-1 to TRBJ1-2; D remains ambiguous. Germline V lookup: CDR1 SGHRS, CDR2 YFSETQ. Trimming left V 10 bases short and J 8 bases short, with 12 bases between. The CDR3 contains 10 residues. The CDR3 DNA is TGCGCCCCCGGCAAGATCGGCTACACCTTC. Its protein product is CAPGKIGYTF.

This rearrangement joins TRBV7-9 to TRBJ2-2; 8 bases match TRBD1. This CDR3 comprises 16 residues. Germline loops: CDR1 SEHNR, CDR2 FQNEAQ (reference sequence). The V and J ends lost 5 bases and 1 base, in that order; junction bases with no gene match: 6. CDR3 loop: CASSPDRGLNTGELFF. DNA of the CDR3: TGTGCCAGCAGCCCTGACAGGGGTTTGAACACCGGGGAGCTGTTTTTT.

V gene TRBV6-1 combines with J gene TRBJ1-2, with D tentatively TRBD1 (5 bases). Trimming stripped 6 bases from V and 6 bases from J, with 14 bases between. The CDR3 length is 13 residues. In germline, CDR1 is MNHNS, CDR2 SASEGT. This CDR3 is CASRLHGGDGYTF. In DNA form, the CDR3 reads TGTGCCAGCAGGCTACATGGGGGGGATGGCTACACCTTC.

The rearrangement uses TRBV5-1 and TRBJ1-1; 10 bases line up with TRBD1. The V gene's germline CDR1 is SGHRS and CDR2 YFSETQ. V dropped 4 bases and J dropped 1; count of bases not matched to a gene: 4. CDR3 length: 15 amino acids. For the CDR3, the DNA is TGCGCCAGCAGCGGAGACAGGGGGCCGAACACTGAAGCTTTCTTT. It is translated as CASSGDRGPNTEAFF.

In the case of this clone: The same CDR3 can be traced to other DNA sequences in this sample. J is TRBJ2-5 and V is TRBV5-1; unclear D gene. The CDR3 loop spans 13 amino acids. Germline V gene data show CDR1 as SGHRS and CDR2 as YFSETQ. V lost 4 bases, J lost 1 base, and 8 bases lay in between. Written as DNA, the CDR3 is TGCGCCAGCAGCCCCGGACCCCAAGAGACCCAGTACTTC. Protein sequence: CASSPGPQETQYF.

V and J are TRBV5-3 and TRBJ2-3; 7 bases are shared with TRBD1. TRBV5-3 is assigned to the ORF class and has an uncertain function. The CDR3 totals 16 residues. The J segment lost 0 bases and the V segment lost 7 bases, leaving 11 bases of the junction unmatched. The CDR3 coding sequence is TGTGCCAGAGCAGGAAGATCGGGACAGAGCACAGATACGCAGTATTTT. Its translation is CARAGRSGQSTDTQYF.

This rearrangement joins TRBV5-1 to TRBJ1-4, with D unresolved. Trimming pared 0 bases from V and 8 bases from J, leaving 11 bases between. The germline V gene encodes CDR1 SGHRS and CDR2 YFSETQ. The CDR3 runs 14 residues. The CDR3 sequence is CASSLGTGVEKLFF. Here the CDR3 DNA reads TGCGCCAGCAGCTTGGGGACTGGGGTCGAAAAACTGTTTTTT.

CDR3 coding DNA: TGCGCCAGCAGCACCAATACAGCCGACTCTGGAAACACCATATATTTT. Its translation: CASSTNTADSGNTIYF. The rearrangement joins TRBV5-1 to TRBJ1-3; D is uncertain. Germline V lookup: CDR1 SGHRS, CDR2 YFSETQ. This CDR3 comprises 16 residues. Trimming took 4 bases from V and 0 from J, leaving 14 bases between them.

V usage is TRBV4-2 and J usage is TRBJ1-2; 9 bases are a match to TRBD1. CDR3 size: 17 residues. The V gene's germline CDR1 is LGHNA and CDR2 YNFKEQ. The junction had 10 bases not matched to a gene; V was cut back by 1 base and J by 4 bases. CDR3 DNA: TGTGCCAGCAGCCAAGGTTTCCCGGGACAGGGCCCCTATGGCTACACCTTC. Translation: CASSQGFPGQGPYGYTF.

The V and J genes are TRBV5-1 and TRBJ2-3, with D unresolved. The CDR3 covers 15 residues. Trimming shortened V by 4 bases and J by 0 bases, and 12 bases separated the two germline ends. Per the germline V gene, CDR1 is SGHRS and CDR2 is YFSETQ. The CDR3 DNA follows: TGCGCCAGCAGCCCTCAAGGACCTAGCACAGATACGCAGTATTTT. Encoded protein: CASSPQGPSTDTQYF.

The chain's CDR3 is CASSRDRLPGELFF. In DNA, the CDR3 is TGCGCCAGCAGCCGCGACAGGTTACCCGGGGAGCTGTTTTTT. The J gene is TRBJ2-2, the V gene TRBV5-1; TRBD1 might be the D (6 bases). Germline CDR1 reads SGHRS; CDR2 reads YFSETQ. The germline V and J ends were trimmed by 4 bases and 6 bases, with 13 bases remaining between them. This CDR3 is built from 14 residues.